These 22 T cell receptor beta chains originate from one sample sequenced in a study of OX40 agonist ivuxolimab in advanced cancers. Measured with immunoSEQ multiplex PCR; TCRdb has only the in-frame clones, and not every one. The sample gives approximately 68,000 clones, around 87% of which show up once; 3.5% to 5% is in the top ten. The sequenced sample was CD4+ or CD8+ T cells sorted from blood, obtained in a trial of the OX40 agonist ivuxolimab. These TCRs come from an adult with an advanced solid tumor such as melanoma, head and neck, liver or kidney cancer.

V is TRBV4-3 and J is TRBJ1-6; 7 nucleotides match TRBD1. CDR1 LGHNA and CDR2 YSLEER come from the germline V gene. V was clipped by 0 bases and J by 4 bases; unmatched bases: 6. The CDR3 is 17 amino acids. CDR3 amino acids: CASSQDGGTVYNSPLHF. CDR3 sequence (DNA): TGCGCCAGCAGCCAAGATGGCGGGACAGTGTATAATTCACCCCTCCACTTT.

CDR3 sequence (DNA): TGCGCCAGCAGCTTGGTTGGGGCAGACAATTCACCCCTCCACTTT. The encoded protein is CASSLVGADNSPLHF. The V and J genes are TRBV5-1 and TRBJ1-6, with TRBD1 as a possible D gene (5 bases). Trimming shortened V by 0 bases and J by 7 bases, and 11 bases separated the two germline ends. Germline CDR1 and CDR2: SGHRS and YFSETQ. The CDR3 runs 15 residues. The complete variable domain, with remaining parts taken from reference TRBV5-1 and TRBJ1-6, reads KAGVTQTPRYLIKTRGQQVTLSCSPISGHRSVSWYQQTPGQGLQFLFEYFSETQRNKGNFPGRFSGRQFSNSRSEMNVSTLELGDSALYLCASSLVGADNSPLHFGNGTRLTVT.

CDR3 amino acids: CATGPTNEKLFF. The CDR3 DNA reads TGTGCCACAGGGCCAACTAATGAAAAACTGTTTTTT. This rearrangement joins TRBV28 to TRBJ1-4, with D maybe TRBD1 (5 bases). CDR1 MDHEN and CDR2 SYDVKM come from the germline V gene. The CDR3 covers 12 residues. The V and J ends lost 10 bases and 0 bases respectively, with 6 bases between them.

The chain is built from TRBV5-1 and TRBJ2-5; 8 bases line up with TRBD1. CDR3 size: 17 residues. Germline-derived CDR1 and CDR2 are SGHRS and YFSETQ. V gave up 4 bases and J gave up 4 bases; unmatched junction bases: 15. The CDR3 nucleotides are TGCGCCAGCAGCCCGGGACAGGACAATGGAGGGACAGAGACCCAGTACTTC. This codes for CASSPGQDNGGTETQYF.

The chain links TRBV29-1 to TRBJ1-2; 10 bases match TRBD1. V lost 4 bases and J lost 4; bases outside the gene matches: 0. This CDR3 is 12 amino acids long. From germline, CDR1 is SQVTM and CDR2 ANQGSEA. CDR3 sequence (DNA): TGCAGCGTTGGGGACAGGGGCTATGGCTACACCTTC. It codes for CSVGDRGYGYTF.

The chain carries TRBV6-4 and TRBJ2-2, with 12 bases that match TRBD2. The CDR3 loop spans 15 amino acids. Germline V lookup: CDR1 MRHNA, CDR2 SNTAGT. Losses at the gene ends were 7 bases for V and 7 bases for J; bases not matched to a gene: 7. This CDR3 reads CASTTSGSRNGELFF. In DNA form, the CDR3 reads TGTGCCAGCACGACTAGCGGGAGTAGGAACGGGGAGCTGTTTTTT.

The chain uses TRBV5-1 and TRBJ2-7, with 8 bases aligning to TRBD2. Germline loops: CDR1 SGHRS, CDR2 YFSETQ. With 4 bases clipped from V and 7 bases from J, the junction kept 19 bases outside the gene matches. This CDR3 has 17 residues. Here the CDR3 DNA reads TGCGCCAGCAGCCCCCCCGGTGGGGCGGGGGGCCTACGTGAGCAGTACTTC. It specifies CASSPPGGAGGLREQYF.

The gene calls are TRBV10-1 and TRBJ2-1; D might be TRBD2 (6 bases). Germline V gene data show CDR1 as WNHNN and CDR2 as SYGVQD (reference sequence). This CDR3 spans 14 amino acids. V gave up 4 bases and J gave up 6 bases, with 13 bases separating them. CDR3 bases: TGCGCCAGCAGTGTGAGCGGGTTGTTCAATGAGCAGTTCTTC. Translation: CASSVSGLFNEQFF.

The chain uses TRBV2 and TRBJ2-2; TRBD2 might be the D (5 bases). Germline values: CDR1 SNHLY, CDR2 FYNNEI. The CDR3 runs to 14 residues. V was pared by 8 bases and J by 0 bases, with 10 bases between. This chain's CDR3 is CASSSGSNTGELFF. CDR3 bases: TGTGCCAGCTCGTCGGGATCGAACACCGGGGAGCTGTTTTTT.

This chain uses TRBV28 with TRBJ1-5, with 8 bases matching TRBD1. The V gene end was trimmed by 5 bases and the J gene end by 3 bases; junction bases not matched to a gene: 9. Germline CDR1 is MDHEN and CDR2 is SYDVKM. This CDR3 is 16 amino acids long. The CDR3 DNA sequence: TGTGCCAGCAGTGAGGGAGACAGGGGAACCAATCAGCCCCAGCATTTT. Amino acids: CASSEGDRGTNQPQHF.

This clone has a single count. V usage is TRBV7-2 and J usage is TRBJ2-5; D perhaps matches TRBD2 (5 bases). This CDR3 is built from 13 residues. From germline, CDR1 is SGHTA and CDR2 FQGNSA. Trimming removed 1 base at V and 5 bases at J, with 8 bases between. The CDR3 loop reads CASSLGRGETQYF. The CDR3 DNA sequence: TGTGCCAGCAGCTTAGGACGCGGGGAGACCCAGTACTTC.

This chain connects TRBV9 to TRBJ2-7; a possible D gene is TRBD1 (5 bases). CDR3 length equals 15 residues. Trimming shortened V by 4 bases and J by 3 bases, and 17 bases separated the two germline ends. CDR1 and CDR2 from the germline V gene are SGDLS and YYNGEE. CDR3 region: CASSPDSQVYYEQYF. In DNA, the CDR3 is TGTGCCAGCAGCCCTGACAGCCAAGTATACTACGAGCAGTACTTC. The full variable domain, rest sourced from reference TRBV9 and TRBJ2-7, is DSGVTQTPKHLITATGQRVTLRCSPRSGDLSVYWYQQSLDQGLQFLIQYYNGEERAKGNILERFSAQQFPDLHSELNLSSLELGDSALYFCASSPDSQVYYEQYFGPGTRLTVT.

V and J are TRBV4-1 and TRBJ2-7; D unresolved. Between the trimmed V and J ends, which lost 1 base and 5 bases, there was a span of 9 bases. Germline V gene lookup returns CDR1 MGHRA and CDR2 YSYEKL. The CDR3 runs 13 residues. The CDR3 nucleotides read TGCGCCAGCAGCCAAGGCCCGGGCGACGAGCAGTACTTC. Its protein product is CASSQGPGDEQYF.

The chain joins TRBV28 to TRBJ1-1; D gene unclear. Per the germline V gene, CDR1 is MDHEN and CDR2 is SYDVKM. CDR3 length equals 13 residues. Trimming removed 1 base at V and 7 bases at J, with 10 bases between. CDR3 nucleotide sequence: TGTGCCAGCAGTTTATCTCCGGCGGGTGAAGCTTTCTTT. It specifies CASSLSPAGEAFF.

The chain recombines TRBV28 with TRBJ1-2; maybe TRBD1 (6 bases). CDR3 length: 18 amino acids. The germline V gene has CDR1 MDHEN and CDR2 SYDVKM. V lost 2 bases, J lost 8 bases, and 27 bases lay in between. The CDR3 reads CASSLGGPADRAKKGYTF. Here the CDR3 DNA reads TGTGCCAGCAGTTTAGGGGGCCCCGCCGACCGAGCAAAGAAGGGCTACACCTTC.

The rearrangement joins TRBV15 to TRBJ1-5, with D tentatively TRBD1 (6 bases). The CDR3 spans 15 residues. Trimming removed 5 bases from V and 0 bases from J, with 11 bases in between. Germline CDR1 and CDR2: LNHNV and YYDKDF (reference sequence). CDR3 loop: CATSQGQYSNQPQHF. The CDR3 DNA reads TGTGCCACCAGCCAAGGACAGTATAGCAATCAGCCCCAGCATTTT.

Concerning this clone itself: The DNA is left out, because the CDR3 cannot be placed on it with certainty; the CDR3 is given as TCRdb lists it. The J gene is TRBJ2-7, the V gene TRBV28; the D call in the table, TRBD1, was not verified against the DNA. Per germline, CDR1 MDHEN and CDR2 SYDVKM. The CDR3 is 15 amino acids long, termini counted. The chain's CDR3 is CASSSSGTDSYEQYF.

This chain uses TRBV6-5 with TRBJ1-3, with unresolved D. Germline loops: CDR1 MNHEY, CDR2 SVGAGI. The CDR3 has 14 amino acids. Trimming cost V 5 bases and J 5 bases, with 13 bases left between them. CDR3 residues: CASSEEWQRNTIYF. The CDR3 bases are TGTGCCAGCAGTGAGGAGTGGCAGAGAAACACCATATATTTT.

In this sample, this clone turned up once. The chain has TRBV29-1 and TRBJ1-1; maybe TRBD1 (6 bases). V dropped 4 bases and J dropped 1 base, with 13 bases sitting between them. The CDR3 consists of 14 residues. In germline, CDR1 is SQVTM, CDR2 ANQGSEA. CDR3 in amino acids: CSVGGHISNTEAFF. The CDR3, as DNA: TGCAGCGTTGGGGGGCACATCTCGAACACTGAAGCTTTCTTT.

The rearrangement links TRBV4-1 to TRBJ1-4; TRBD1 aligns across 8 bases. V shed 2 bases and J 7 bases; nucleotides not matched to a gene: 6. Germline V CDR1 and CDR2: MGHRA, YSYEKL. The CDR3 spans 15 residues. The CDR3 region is CASSQIDRGGEKLFF. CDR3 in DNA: TGCGCCAGCAGCCAAATTGACAGGGGAGGTGAAAAACTGTTTTTT.

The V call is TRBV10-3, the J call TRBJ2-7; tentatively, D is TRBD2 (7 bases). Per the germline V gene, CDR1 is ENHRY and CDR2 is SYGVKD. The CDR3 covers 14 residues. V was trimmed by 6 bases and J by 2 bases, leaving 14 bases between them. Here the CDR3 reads CAIRPAGATYEQYF. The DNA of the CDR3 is TGTGCCATCAGGCCGGCGGGGGCCACCTACGAGCAGTACTTC.

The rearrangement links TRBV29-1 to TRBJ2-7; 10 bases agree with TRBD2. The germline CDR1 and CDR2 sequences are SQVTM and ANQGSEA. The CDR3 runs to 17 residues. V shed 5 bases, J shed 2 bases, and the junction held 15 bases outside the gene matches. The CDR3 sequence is CSVSGGLAGAATYEQYF. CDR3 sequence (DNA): TGCAGCGTTTCCGGCGGGCTAGCGGGGGCCGCAACCTACGAGCAGTACTTC.